This entry features one T cell receptor beta chain sequence. Its antigen is unidentified. TCRdb reprocessed the RACE reads via MiXCR and lists one record per CDR3 protein. Here the sample spans more than 100,000 distinct CDR3 sequences, about 14% being singletons. This sample was taken from a study of human T cells and chemical hapten exposure. The CDR3 is 15 amino acids. V was shortened by 0 bases and J by 1 base, with 10 bases between the two germline ends. The germline V gene has CDR1 LGHDT and CDR2 YNNKEL (reference sequence). As for time point: pre-sensitization, week 0. The sample's treatment: therapeutic diphenylcyclopropenone sensitization with weekly scalp DPC. Donors, patients with alopecia ranging from 18 to 70 years old and judged suitable for DPC, provided samples. Whole-study findings and limits: Sensitizing with DPC caused no change in TCRs above 1 in 1000 frequency. Expanded TCRs made up significantly more big CDR3 similarity clusters than controls did.

This receptor was obtained from a woman under 30 with alopecia areata. Some clones in this sample may be carry-over from other donors' samples. V usage is TRBV3-1 and J usage is TRBJ2-7; no firm D call. Sequences were derived from whole blood, sampled in connection with sensitization to the hapten diphenylcyclopropenone (DPC). The CDR3 DNA reads TGTGCCAGCAGCCAAGATTATAGGCCATCCTACGAGCAGTACTTC. Residues: CASSQDYRPSYEQYF.